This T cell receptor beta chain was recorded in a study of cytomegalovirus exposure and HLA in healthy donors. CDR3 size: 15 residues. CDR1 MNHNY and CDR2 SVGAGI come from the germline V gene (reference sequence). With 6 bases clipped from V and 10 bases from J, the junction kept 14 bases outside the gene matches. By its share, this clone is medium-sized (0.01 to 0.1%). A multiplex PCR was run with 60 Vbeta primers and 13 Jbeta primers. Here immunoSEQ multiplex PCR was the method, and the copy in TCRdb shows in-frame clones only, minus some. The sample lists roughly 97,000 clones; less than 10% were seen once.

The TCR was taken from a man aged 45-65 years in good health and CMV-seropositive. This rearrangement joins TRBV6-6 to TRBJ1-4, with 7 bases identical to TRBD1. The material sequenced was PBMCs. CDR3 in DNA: TGTGCCAGCAGCGGTCCAGGGGGACTTTTTGGAAAACTGTTTTTT. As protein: CASSGPGGLFGKLFF.